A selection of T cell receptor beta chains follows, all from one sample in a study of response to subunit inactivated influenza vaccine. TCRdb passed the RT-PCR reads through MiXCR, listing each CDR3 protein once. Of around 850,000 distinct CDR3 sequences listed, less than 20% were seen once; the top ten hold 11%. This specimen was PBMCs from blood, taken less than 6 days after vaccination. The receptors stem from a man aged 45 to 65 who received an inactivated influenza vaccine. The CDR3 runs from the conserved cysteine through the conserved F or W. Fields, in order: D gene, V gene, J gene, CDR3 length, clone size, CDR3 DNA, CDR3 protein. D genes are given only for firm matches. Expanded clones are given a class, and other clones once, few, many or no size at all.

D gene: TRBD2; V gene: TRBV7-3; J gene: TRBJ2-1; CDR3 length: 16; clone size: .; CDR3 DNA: TGTGCCAGCAGCTTACAAGGACTAGCGGGGTTCAATGAGCAGTTCTTC; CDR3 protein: CASSLQGLAGFNEQFF
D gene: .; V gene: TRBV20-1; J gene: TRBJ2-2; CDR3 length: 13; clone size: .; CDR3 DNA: TGCAGTGCTACCTACAGTAACACCGGGGAGCTGTTTTTT; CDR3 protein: CSATYSNTGELFF
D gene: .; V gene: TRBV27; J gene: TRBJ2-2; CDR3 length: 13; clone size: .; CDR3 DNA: TGCACCAGCAGTTCTGCAGGGTACGGGGAGCTGTTTTTT; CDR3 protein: CTSSSAGYGELFF
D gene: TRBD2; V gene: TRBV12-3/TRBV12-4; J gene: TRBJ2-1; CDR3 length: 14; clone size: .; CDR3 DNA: TGTGCCAGCCAGAGGACTAGCGGGGCAAATGAGCAGTTCTTC; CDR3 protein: CASQRTSGANEQFF
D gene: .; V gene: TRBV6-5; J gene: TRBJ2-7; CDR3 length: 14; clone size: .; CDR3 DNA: TGTGCCAGCAGTTACCAGGACAGAACCTACGAGCAGTACTTC; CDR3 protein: CASSYQDRTYEQYF
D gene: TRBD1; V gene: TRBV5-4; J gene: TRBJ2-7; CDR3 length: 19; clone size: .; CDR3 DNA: TGTGCCAGCAGCTTGCTCGTGGCGTTATTGGGACAGGGTTACTCCGAGCAGTACTTC; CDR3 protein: CASSLLVALLGQGYSEQYF
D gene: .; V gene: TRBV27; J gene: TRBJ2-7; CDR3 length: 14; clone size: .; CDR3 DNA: TGTGCCAGCAGTTTAGGGCGGGGAAACTACGAGCAGTACTTC; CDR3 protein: CASSLGRGNYEQYF
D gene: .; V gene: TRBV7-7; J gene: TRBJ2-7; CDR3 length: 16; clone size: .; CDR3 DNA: TGTGCTAGCAGCCCCGGCCCGTCTCAGGGAACCTACGAGCAGTACTTC; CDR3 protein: CASSPGPSQGTYEQYF
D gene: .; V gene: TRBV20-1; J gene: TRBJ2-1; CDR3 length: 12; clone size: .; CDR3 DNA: TGCAGTGCTAGACTATTCGTGGATGAGCAGTTCTTC; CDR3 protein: CSARLFVDEQFF
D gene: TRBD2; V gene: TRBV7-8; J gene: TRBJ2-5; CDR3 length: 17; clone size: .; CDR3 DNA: TGTGCCAGCAGCTTGGGTAGCGGGACCTTCCGGAAAGAGACCCAGTACTTC; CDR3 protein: CASSLGSGTFRKETQYF
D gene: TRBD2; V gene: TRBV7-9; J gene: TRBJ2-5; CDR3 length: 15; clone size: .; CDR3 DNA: TGTGCCAGCAGCTCCACCGCGGGGGGGCGGGAGACCCAGTACTTC; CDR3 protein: CASSSTAGGRETQYF
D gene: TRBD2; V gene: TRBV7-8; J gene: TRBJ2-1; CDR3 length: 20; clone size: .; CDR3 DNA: TGTGCCAGCAGCTCGCCGGGACTAGCGACCTACTTGAGCTCCTACAATGAGCAGTTCTTC; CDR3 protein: CASSSPGLATYLSSYNEQFF
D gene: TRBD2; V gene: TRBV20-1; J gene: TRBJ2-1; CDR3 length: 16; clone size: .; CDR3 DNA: TGCAGTGCTAGAGGGATGAGACTAGCGGGGGGCTATGAGCAGTTCTTC; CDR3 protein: CSARGMRLAGGYEQFF
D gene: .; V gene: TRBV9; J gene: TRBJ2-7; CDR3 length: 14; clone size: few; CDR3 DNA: TGTGCCAGCAGCCCCGAGGGGAGGAGATACGAGCAGTACTTC; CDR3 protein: CASSPEGRRYEQYF
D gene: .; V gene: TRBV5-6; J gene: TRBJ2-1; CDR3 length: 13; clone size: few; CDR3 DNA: TGTGCCAGCAGCTTATTTGCGATCAATGAGCAGTTCTTC; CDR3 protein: CASSLFAINEQFF
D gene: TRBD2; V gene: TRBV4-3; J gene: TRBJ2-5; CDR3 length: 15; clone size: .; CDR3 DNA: TGCGCCAGCAGCCAAGATAGCGGGAATTGGGAGACCCAGTACTTC; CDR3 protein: CASSQDSGNWETQYF
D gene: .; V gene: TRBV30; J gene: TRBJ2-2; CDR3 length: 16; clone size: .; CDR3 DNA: TGTGCCTGGAGTGTACCGCGGAGAATGAACACCGGGGAGCTGTTTTTT; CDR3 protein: CAWSVPRRMNTGELFF
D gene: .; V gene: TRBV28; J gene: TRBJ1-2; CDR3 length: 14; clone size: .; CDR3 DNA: TGTGCCAGCAGTCGTACACAGGGTATACTTGGCTACACCTTC; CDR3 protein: CASSRTQGILGYTF
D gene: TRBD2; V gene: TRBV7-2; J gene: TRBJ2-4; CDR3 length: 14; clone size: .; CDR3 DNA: TGTGCCAGCAGCTCGTCGACTAGCAGGAACATTCAGTACTTC; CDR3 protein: CASSSSTSRNIQYF
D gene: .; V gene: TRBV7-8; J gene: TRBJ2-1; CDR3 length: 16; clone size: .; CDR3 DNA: TGTGCCAGCAGCCGCCAGCGGAGCCGCTCCTACAATGAGCAGTTCTTC; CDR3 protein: CASSRQRSRSYNEQFF
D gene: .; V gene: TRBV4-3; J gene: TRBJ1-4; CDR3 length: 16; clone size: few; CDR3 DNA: TGCGCCAGCAGCCGAGCGGAGGGGTCCACGAGGGAAAAACTGTTTTTT; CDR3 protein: CASSRAEGSTREKLFF
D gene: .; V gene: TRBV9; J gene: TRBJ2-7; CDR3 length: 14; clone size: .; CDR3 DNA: TGTGCCAGCAGCGAGGGGGATTTACCCTACGAGCAGTACTTC; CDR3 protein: CASSEGDLPYEQYF
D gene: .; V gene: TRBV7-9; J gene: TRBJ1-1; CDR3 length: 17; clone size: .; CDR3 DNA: TGTGCCAGCAGCTTAGAGTTGCTGTGGGGAGAGAACACTGAAGCTTTCTTT; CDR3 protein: CASSLELLWGENTEAFF
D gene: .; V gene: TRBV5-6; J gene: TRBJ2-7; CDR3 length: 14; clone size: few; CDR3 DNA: TGTGCCAGCAGTCGGGACGGTGGCTCCTACGAGCAGTACTTC; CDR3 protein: CASSRDGGSYEQYF
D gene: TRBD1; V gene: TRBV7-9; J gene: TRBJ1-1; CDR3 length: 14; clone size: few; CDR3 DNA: TGTGCCAGCGGAAGGACAGGGGCGGACACTGAAGCTTTCTTT; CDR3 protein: CASGRTGADTEAFF
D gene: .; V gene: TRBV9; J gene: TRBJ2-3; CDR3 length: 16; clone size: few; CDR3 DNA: TGTGCCAGCAGCGTAGGGATGGACTCGTTCACAGATACGCAGTATTTT; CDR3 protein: CASSVGMDSFTDTQYF
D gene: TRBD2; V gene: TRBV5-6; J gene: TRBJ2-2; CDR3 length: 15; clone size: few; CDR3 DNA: TGTGCCAGCAGCTTGGCGAATAGCGGGACCGGGGAGCTGTTTTTT; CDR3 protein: CASSLANSGTGELFF
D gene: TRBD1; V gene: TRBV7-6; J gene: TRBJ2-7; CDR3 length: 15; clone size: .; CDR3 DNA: TGTGCCAGCAGCTTAGGGGGACAGGGGCAAGGCGAGCAGTACTTC; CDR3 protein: CASSLGGQGQGEQYF
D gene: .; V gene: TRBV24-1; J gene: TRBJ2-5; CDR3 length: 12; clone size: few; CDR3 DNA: TGTGCCACCAGTGACGGATTCGGGACCCAGTACTTC; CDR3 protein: CATSDGFGTQYF
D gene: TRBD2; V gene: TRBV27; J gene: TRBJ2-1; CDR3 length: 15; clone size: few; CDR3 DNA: TGTGCCAGCAGTTTATTCGGGACTAGTCTCGATGAGCAGTTCTTC; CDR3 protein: CASSLFGTSLDEQFF
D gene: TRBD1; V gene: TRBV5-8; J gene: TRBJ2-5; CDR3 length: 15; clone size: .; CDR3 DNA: TGTGCCAGCAGCTCAACGACAGGGGGCTGGGAGACCCAGTACTTC; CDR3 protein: CASSSTTGGWETQYF
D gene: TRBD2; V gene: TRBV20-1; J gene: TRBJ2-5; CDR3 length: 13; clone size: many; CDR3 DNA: TGCAGTGCAATACTAGCGGGCCGGGAGACCCAGTACTTC; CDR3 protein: CSAILAGRETQYF
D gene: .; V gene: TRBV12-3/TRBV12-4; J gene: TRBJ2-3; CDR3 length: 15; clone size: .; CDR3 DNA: TGTGCCAGCAGTTTCTATCCAAAAAGCACAGATACGCAGTATTTT; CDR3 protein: CASSFYPKSTDTQYF
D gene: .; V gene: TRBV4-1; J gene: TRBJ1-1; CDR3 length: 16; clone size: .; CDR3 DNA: TGCGCCAGCAGCCAATTTTTAGAGACAGGGAACACTGAAGCTTTCTTT; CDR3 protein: CASSQFLETGNTEAFF
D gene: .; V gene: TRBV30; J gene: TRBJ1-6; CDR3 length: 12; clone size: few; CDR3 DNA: TGTGCCTGGACACGGTATAATTCACCCCTCCACTTT; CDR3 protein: CAWTRYNSPLHF
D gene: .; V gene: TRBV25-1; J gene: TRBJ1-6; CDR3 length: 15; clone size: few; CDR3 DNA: TGTGCCAGCACCGACTCCGGGGCCTATAATTCACCCCTCCACTTT; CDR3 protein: CASTDSGAYNSPLHF
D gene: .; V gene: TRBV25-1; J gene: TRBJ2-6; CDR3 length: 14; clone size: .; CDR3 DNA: TGTGCCAGCAGTGACAGGGTTGGGGCCAACGTCCTGACTTTC; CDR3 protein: CASSDRVGANVLTF
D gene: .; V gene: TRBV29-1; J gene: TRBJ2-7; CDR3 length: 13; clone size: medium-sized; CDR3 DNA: TGCAGCGCCGAGACAGACTACACCTACGAGCAGTACTTC; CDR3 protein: CSAETDYTYEQYF
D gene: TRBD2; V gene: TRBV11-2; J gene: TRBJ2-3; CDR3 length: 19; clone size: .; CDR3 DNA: TGTGCCAGCAGCTTAGGGGGACTAGCGGAAATCTCTAGCACAGATACGCAGTATTTT; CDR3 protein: CASSLGGLAEISSTDTQYF